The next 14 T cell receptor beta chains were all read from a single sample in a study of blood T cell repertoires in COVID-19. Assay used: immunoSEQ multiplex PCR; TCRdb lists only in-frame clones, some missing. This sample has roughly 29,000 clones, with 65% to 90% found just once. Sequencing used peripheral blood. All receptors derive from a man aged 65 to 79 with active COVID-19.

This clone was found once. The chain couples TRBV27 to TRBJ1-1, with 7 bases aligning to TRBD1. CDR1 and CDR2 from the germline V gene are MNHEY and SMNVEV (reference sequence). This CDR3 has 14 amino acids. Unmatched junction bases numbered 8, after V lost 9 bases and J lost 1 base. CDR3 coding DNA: TGTGCCAGTCTCCCCTGGGACAGGAACACTGAAGCTTTCTTT. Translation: CASLPWDRNTEAFF.

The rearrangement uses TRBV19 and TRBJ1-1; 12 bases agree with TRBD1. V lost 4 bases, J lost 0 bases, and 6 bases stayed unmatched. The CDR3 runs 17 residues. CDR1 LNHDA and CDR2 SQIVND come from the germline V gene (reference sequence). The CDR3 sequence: CASSTGTGGTMNTEAFF. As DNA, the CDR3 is TGTGCCAGTAGTACCGGGACAGGGGGCACCATGAACACTGAAGCTTTCTTT.

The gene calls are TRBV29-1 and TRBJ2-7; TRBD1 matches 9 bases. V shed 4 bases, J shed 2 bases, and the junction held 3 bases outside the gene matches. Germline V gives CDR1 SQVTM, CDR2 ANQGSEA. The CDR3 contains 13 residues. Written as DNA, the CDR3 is TGCAGCGTTGGGACAGGGGATCCCTACGAGCAGTACTTC. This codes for CSVGTGDPYEQYF.

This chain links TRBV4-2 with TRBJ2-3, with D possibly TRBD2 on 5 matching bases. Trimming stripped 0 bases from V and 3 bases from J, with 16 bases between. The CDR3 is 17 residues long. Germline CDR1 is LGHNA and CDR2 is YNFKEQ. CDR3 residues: CASSQDGSSGLTDTQYF. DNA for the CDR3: TGTGCCAGCAGCCAAGATGGGTCCAGCGGTTTAACAGATACGCAGTATTTT.

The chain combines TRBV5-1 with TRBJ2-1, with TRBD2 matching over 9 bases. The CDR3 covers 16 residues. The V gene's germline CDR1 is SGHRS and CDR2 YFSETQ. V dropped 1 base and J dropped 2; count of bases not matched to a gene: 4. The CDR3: CASSLLAGDPYNEQFF. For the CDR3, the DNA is TGCGCCAGCAGCTTGTTAGCGGGAGACCCCTACAATGAGCAGTTCTTC. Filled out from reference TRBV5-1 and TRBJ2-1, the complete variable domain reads KAGVTQTPRYLIKTRGQQVTLSCSPISGHRSVSWYQQTPGQGLQFLFEYFSETQRNKGNFPGRFSGRQFSNSRSEMNVSTLELGDSALYLCASSLLAGDPYNEQFFGPGTRLTVL.

The CDR3, as DNA: TGTGCCAGCAGATGGGGCGAAGGCACTGAAGCTTTCTTT. This gives the protein CASRWGEGTEAFF. This chain joins TRBV27 and TRBJ1-1, with D possibly being TRBD1 (5 bases). Looked up from germline, CDR1 is MNHEY and CDR2 is SMNVEV (reference sequence). Trimming took off 6 bases at V and 4 bases at J, with 12 bases between the two ends. The CDR3 covers 13 residues.

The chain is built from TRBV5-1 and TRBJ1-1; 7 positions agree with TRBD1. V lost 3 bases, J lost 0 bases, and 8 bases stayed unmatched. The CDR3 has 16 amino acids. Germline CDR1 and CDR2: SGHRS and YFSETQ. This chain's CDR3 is CASSSADRDMNTEAFF. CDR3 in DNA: TGCGCCAGCAGCTCGGCCGACAGGGACATGAACACTGAAGCTTTCTTT.

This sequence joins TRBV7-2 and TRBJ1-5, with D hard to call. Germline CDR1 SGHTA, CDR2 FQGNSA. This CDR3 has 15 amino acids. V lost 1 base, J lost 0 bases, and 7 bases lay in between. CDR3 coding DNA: TGTGCCAGCAGCTTAGGACATAATAGCAATCAGCCCCAGCATTTT. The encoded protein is CASSLGHNSNQPQHF.

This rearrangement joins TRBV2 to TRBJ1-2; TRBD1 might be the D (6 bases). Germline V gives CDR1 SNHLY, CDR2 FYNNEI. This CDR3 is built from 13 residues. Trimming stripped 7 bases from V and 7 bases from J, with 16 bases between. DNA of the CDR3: TGTGCCAGCAATTGGGACATACGAGGTGGCTACACCTTC. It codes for CASNWDIRGGYTF.

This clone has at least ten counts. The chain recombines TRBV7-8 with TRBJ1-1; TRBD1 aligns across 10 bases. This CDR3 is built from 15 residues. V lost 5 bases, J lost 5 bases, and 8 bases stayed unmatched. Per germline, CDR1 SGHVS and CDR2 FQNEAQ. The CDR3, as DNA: TGTGCCAGCAGCACCCGACAGGGGGCTGGAACTGAAGCTTTCTTT. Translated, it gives CASSTRQGAGTEAFF.

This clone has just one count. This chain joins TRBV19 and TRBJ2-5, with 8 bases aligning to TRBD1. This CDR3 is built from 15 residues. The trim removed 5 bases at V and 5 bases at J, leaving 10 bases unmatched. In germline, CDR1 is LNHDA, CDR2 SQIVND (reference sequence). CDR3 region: CASSPRTGTTETQYF. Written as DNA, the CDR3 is TGTGCCAGTAGTCCCCGGACAGGGACGACCGAGACCCAGTACTTC.

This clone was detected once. The CDR3 nucleotides read TGTGCCAGCAGAAGCGGGGACGCCGCCGGCGAGCAGTACTTC. This gives the protein CASRSGDAAGEQYF. The chain recombines TRBV11-2 with TRBJ2-7; TRBD2 matches at 7 bases. Germline CDR1 is SGHAT and CDR2 is FQNNGV. The CDR3 runs 14 residues. Trimming at V came to 6 bases and at J to 6 bases, leaving 11 bases not matched to a gene.

The CDR3 sequence: CASSSKTSGSVETQYF. In DNA form, the CDR3 reads TGTGCCAGCAGCAGTAAGACTAGCGGGAGTGTAGAGACCCAGTACTTC. The chain carries TRBV5-4 and TRBJ2-5; 12 nucleotides match TRBD2. Per the germline V gene, CDR1 is SGHNT and CDR2 is YYREEE (reference sequence). The ends lost 4 bases at V and 4 bases at J; junction bases unmatched: 8. The CDR3 is 16 amino acids.

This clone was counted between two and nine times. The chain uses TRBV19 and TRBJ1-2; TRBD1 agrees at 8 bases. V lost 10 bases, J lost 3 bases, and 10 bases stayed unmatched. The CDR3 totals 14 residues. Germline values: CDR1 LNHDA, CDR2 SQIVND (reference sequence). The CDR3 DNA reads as TGTGCCACCTTAGGACAGGGAAGACACTATGGCTACACCTTC. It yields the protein CATLGQGRHYGYTF.